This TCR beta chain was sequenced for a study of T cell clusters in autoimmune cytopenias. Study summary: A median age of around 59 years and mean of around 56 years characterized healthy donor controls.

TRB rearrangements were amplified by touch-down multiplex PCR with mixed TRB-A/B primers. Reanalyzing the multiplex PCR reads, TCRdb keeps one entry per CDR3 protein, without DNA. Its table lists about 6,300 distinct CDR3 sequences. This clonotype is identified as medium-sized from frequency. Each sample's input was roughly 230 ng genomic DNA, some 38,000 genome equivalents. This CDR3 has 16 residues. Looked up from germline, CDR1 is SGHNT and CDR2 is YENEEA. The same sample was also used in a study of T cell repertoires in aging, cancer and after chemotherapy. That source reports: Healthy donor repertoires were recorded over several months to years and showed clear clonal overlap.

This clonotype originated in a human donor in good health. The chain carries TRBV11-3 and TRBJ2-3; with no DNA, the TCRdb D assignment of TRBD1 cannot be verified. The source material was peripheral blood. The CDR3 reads CASSLGSRGPTDTQYF. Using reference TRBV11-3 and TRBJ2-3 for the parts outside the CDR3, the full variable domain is EAGVVQSPRYKIIEKKQPVAFWCNPISGHNTLYWYLQNLGQGPELLIRYENEEAVDDSQLPKDRFSAERLKGVDSTLKIQPAELGDSAVYLCASSLGSRGPTDTQYFGPGTRLTVL.